This section outlines one T cell receptor beta chain sequence together with its context. Its antigen remains undetermined. Base qualities are not provided; no much larger clone lies one nucleotide away. The immunoSEQ Assay, a bias-controlled multiplex PCR, was used to amplify TCRbeta CDR3 regions from genomic DNA. Concerning the study's data processing: The number of nucleated cells in each sample was estimated by amplification of reference gene primers within the assay. To quantify the absolute abundance of each unique TCRbeta CDR3 rearrangement, sequence reads were collapsed and filtered. For each sample, productive Simpson clonality was calculated as the square root of Simpson's diversity index over productive rearrangements. TCRdb mirrors the immuneACCESS table, restricted to in-frame sequences. Some clones are absent from its copies; in checked studies, under half trace to an unresolved V gene, and the reason for the others is unknown. The V and J calls and the clone size are those of that table, but D and trimming were determined from the DNA. The sample data list about 230,000 clones, and over 70% of these were observed just once. The leading ten clones occupy about 7.4% of the sample.

Trimming removed 5 bases from V and 3 bases from J, leaving 16 bases between the germline ends. Inclusive of the bounding cysteine and phenylalanine, the CDR3 is 15 residues long. Only the CDR3 region is kept as DNA, spanning 45 bases read in frame from base 1. Based on the germline V gene, the CDR1 and CDR2 sequences are SGHVS and FQNEAQ. The sample comes from a study of blood T cell repertoires in COVID-19 (TCRdb year 2020). In terms of the full investigation: Samples covering the acute and convalescent phases of COVID-19 were provided by collaborators in the United States, Italy and Spain. Samples were obtained from the ongoing ImmuneRACE study (first 160 participants) and from 1,254 subjects provided by 6 global collaborators. Nearly every sample came with metadata listing a de-identified subject ID, COVID-19 status, age in years and sex. A freely available public database, intended as a resource for researchers studying the immune response to SARS-CoV-2, is where the repertoires were released. The dataset comprised deeply sampled blood TCRbeta repertoires from subjects exposed to, actively infected with, or recovered from COVID-19. The prospective study material was composed of cDNA or gDNA derived from T cells, B-cell-depleted T cells, or PBMCs. Where available, HLA class I and class II types were taken from metadata supplied by the sample provider and were not determined by assay-based typing.

Whole blood was collected in K2EDTA tubes by collaborating institutions according to the institutions' own protocols. Collaborator samples were shipped for TCRbeta analysis as frozen whole blood, isolated PBMCs, or DNA extracted from either sample type. What the work shows at the level of the full study, not this receptor alone: Clinical and demographic metadata were provided uncurated, with the amount varying by source and participant.

The material sequenced was peripheral blood. The sequence is built from TRBV7-8 and TRBJ1-1; the D segment could be TRBD1, given 5 matching bases. This receptor was taken from a woman of 80 years or more with acute or convalescent COVID-19. Here the CDR3 is given as CASSPRTISDTEAFF. The DNA sequence is as follows: TGTGCCAGCAGCCCGCGGACAATATCCGACACTGAAGCTTTCTTT. The reference TRBV7-8 and TRBJ1-1 proteins fill in what lies around the CDR3, so the full variable domain reads GAGVSQSPRYKVAKRGQDVALRCDPISGHVSLFWYQQALGQGPEFLTYFQNEAQLDKSGLPSDRFFAERPEGSVSTLKIQRTQQEDSAVYLCASSPRTISDTEAFFGQGTRLTVV.